Below, 8 T cell receptor beta chains from the same sample are listed, as sequenced in a study of vaccination and CD4 T cells after COVID-19. The antigens these receptors bind are not known. Sequencing of cultured CD4+ T cell DNA used the Oncomine TCR Beta short-read assay. Extraction of genomic DNA was performed on cultured CD4+ T cells. TCRdb redid the calling of the PCR reads with MiXCR, one entry per CDR3 protein. The sample holds some 8,000 distinct CDR3 sequences, under 40% seen once. Noted treatment: approximately nine-day PBMC culture with coronavirus spike peptide pools or control peptides (ViraFEST assay). CD4+ T lymphocytes from the unexposed donor were collected before the COVID-19 pandemic (2011-2018). Sample: CD4+ T cells from blood, cultured in vitro. The receptor set was obtained from a human donor in good health.

The V gene is TRBV4-1, the J gene TRBJ2-5; D remains unclear. CDR1 is MGHRA and CDR2 is YSYEKL in the germline V gene. This CDR3 is 14 amino acids long. The V end lost 1 base, the J end lost 1 base, and 7 bases lay between the germline ends. CDR3 protein: CASSQGGTQETQYF. The CDR3, as DNA: TGCGCCAGCAGCCAAGGGGGTACCCAAGAGACCCAGTACTTC.

This clonotype was detected only a few times. The J gene is TRBJ2-7, the V gene TRBV7-8, with unresolved D. Germline V gives CDR1 SGHVS, CDR2 FQNEAQ. The CDR3 sequence is 14 residues long. V was cut by 5 bases and J by 7 bases, with 18 bases left in between. CDR3 residues: CASSPPPGFGEQYF. The CDR3 region has the DNA TGTGCCAGCAGCCCACCACCGGGTTTCGGGGAGCAGTACTTC.

This chain connects TRBV20-1 to TRBJ2-1, with a possible D match to TRBD2 (7 bases). This CDR3 is 17 amino acids long. Germline values: CDR1 DFQATT, CDR2 SNEGSKA (reference sequence). With 3 bases removed from V and 11 bases from J, the gap between germline ends came to 29 bases. The CDR3 loop is CSARAPEGGGGASQQFF. CDR3 sequence (DNA): TGCAGTGCTAGGGCCCCTGAGGGGGGAGGGGGTGCATCTCAGCAGTTCTTC.

This clonotype has just a few counts. V and J are TRBV5-1 and TRBJ2-7; 9 bases are shared with TRBD1. With V trimmed by 4 bases and J by 2 bases, 7 bases remained unmatched. The germline gives CDR1 SGHRS, CDR2 YFSETQ. The CDR3 extends over 15 amino acids. In nucleotides, the CDR3 is TGCGCCAGCAGCCCCCGGACAGGGGAGCCCTACGAGCAGTACTTC. Translation: CASSPRTGEPYEQYF.

The chain carries TRBV7-6 and TRBJ1-5; D is uncertain. Germline V gene lookup returns CDR1 SGHVS and CDR2 FNYEAQ. This CDR3 region has 16 residues. V shed 5 bases and J shed 2 bases, with 16 bases lying between them. The DNA of the CDR3 is TGTGCCAGCAGCGGCGGGCCTCGAGGAGGCAATCAGCCCCAGCATTTT. Its protein product is CASSGGPRGGNQPQHF.

J is TRBJ2-5 and V is TRBV20-1, with no clear D. Germline values: CDR1 DFQATT, CDR2 SNEGSKA (reference sequence). The CDR3 loop spans 12 amino acids. V was cut by 5 bases and J by 7 bases, with 14 bases left in between. The chain's CDR3 is CSAAGPGWTQYF. The CDR3, as DNA: TGCAGTGCTGCCGGGCCCGGGTGGACCCAGTACTTC.

This clonotype has only a few counts. The genes are TRBV11-3 and TRBJ2-2; tentative D call: TRBD2 (6 bases). Germline CDR1 is SGHNT and CDR2 is YENEEA. The CDR3 is 14 residues long. V lost 1 base and J lost 5, with 8 bases in between. CDR3 region: CASSLGGVTGELFF. CDR3 DNA: TGTGCCAGCAGCTTAGGCGGGGTAACCGGGGAGCTGTTTTTT.

This clonotype was detected a few times. An end of the junction does not agree with germline; a read error may underlie this. This rearrangement joins TRBV7-7 to TRBJ2-7; weak D call: TRBD2 (5 bases). CDR3 size: 14 residues. CDR1 SSHAT and CDR2 FNYEAQ come from the germline V gene (reference sequence). CDR3 in amino acids: CASSLAHRAYEQYF. The CDR3 nucleotides read TGTGCTAGCAGCTTAGCGCATCGGGCCTACGAGCAGTACTTC. The full variable domain, in which reference TRBV7-7 and TRBJ2-7 provide the parts outside the CDR3, is GAGVSQSPRYKVTKRGQDVTLRCDPISSHATLYWYQQALGQGPEFLTYFNYEAQPDKSGLPSDRFSAERPEGSISTLTIQRTEQRDSAMYRCASSLAHRAYEQYFGPGTRLTVT.